Following are 21 T cell receptor beta chains from one sample sequenced in a study of shared clonotypes between healthy human individuals. Sequenced by immunoSEQ multiplex PCR; TCRdb stores in-frame clones only, minus some. The table shows about 180,000 clones, with over 80% occurring only once. Material: naive CD4+ T cells sorted from blood. Subset here: CD45RA+ positively selected. These receptors originate from a woman in her thirties in good health.

V gene TRBV28 combines with J gene TRBJ1-2; 7 positions match TRBD1. V lost 11 bases, J lost 1 base, and 7 bases stayed unmatched. The CDR3 spans 13 residues. Germline V gene sequence: CDR1 MDHEN, CDR2 SYDVKM. CDR3 region: CAANRDSNYGYTF. Here the CDR3 DNA reads TGTGCCGCCAACCGGGACAGTAACTATGGCTACACCTTC.

The V call is TRBV2, the J call TRBJ2-7; D not resolved. Germline CDR1 reads SNHLY; CDR2 reads FYNNEI. V lost 1 base and J 5 bases, leaving 9 bases between the germline ends. This CDR3 contains 13 residues. This chain's CDR3 is CASSEGVNNEQYF. Written as DNA, the CDR3 is TGTGCCAGCAGTGAAGGGGTAAACAACGAGCAGTACTTC.

The V and J genes are TRBV14 and TRBJ2-5, with D possibly matching TRBD1 (6 bases). The tail of the sequence fits TRBJ2-7 better, so the J call may be wrong. Germline assignment: CDR1 SGHDN and CDR2 FVKESK. CDR3 length: 12 amino acids. CDR3 amino acids: CASRSGTSEQYF. In nucleotides, the CDR3 is TGTGCCAGCCGCTCCGGGACATCCGAGCAGTACTTC.

J is TRBJ1-2 and V is TRBV5-5; 11 bases line up with TRBD1. V shed 3 bases, J shed 7 bases, and the junction held 5 bases outside the gene matches. Germline assignment: CDR1 SGHKS and CDR2 YYEKEE (reference sequence). The CDR3 runs 14 residues. CDR3 loop: CASSSGTGGIGYTF. In nucleotides, the CDR3 is TGTGCCAGCAGCTCGGGGACAGGGGGTATTGGCTACACCTTC.

The rearrangement joins TRBV28 to TRBJ1-1; D not resolved. The CDR3 length is 12 residues. The germline V gene has CDR1 MDHEN and CDR2 SYDVKM. V lost 7 bases, J lost 3 bases, and 9 bases lay in between. CDR3 DNA: TGTGCCAGCAAGCTTGAATACACTGAAGCTTTCTTT. Residues: CASKLEYTEAFF.

This sequence joins TRBV14 and TRBJ1-2, with 7 bases lining up with TRBD1. Germline CDR1 is SGHDN and CDR2 is FVKESK. This CDR3 is 13 amino acids long. Germline trimming cut 4 bases from V and 7 bases from J; bases unmatched to any gene: 6. The CDR3 DNA is TGTGCCAGCAGCCGCGTAGAGGGGGCTGGCTACACCTTC. Encoded protein: CASSRVEGAGYTF.

The chain employs TRBV20-1 and TRBJ1-1, with unresolved D. This CDR3 contains 11 residues. Germline CDR1 reads DFQATT; CDR2 reads SNEGSKA (reference sequence). Trimming took off 3 bases at V and 2 bases at J, with 4 bases between the two ends. The CDR3 loop is CSARYNTEAFF. Written as DNA, the CDR3 is TGCAGTGCTAGGTATAACACTGAAGCTTTCTTT.

This chain uses TRBV7-9 with TRBJ2-7, with D perhaps TRBD2 (6 bases). This CDR3 contains 16 residues. Deletions cut 5 bases from V and 0 bases from J, with 17 bases between. Germline CDR1 is SEHNR and CDR2 is FQNEAQ (reference sequence). In DNA form, the CDR3 reads TGTGCCAGCAGCCCAGCATCTAGCGCGTCCTCCTACGAGCAGTACTTC. It encodes CASSPASSASSYEQYF.

This clone has only one observation. The chain links TRBV5-6 to TRBJ1-3; D is possibly TRBD1 (5 bases). Trimming pared 2 bases from V and 0 bases from J, leaving 12 bases between. The germline gives CDR1 SGHDT, CDR2 YYEEEE. The CDR3 has 16 residues. DNA for the CDR3: TGTGCCAGCAGCTTTTACAGGTTACACTCTGGAAACACCATATATTTT. Its translation is CASSFYRLHSGNTIYF.

This chain joins TRBV7-6 and TRBJ2-5, with D uncertain. The CDR3 length is 10 residues. V gave up 8 bases and J gave up 5 bases, with 6 bases separating them. Germline values: CDR1 SGHVS, CDR2 FNYEAQ. CDR3 coding DNA: TGTGCCAGCGGGCTTGAGACCCAGTACTTC. Its protein is CASGLETQYF.

The genes are TRBV28 and TRBJ1-3; D is undetermined. The germline V and J ends were trimmed by 5 bases and 0 bases, with 5 bases remaining between them. This CDR3 spans 13 amino acids. Germline assignment: CDR1 MDHEN and CDR2 SYDVKM. CDR3 in amino acids: CASSISSGNTIYF. The CDR3 bases are TGTGCCAGCAGTATATCCTCTGGAAACACCATATATTTT.

This chain uses TRBV19 with TRBJ1-1; D is ambiguous. The V and J ends lost 1 base and 7 bases respectively, with 10 bases between them. Looked up from germline, CDR1 is LNHDA and CDR2 is SQIVND (reference sequence). The CDR3 is 13 residues long. The CDR3 DNA sequence: TGTGCCAGTAGTATAGTTGGTATTAGTGAAGCTTTCTTT. Its protein product is CASSIVGISEAFF.

V usage is TRBV18 and J usage is TRBJ2-7, with TRBD1 as a possible D gene (6 bases). In germline, CDR1 is KGHSH, CDR2 LQKENI. There are 18 residues in the CDR3. Trimming removed 2 bases at V and 6 bases at J, with 26 bases between. CDR3 sequence reads: CASSPTRDNIYFPLEQYF. CDR3 coding DNA: TGTGCCAGCTCACCAACTCGGGACAACATATACTTCCCCCTCGAGCAGTACTTC.

V usage is TRBV30 and J usage is TRBJ2-7; 8 bases are shared with TRBD1. In germline, CDR1 is GTSNPN, CDR2 SVGIG (reference sequence). Unmatched junction bases numbered 15, after V lost 3 bases and J lost 5 bases. CDR3 size: 16 residues. CDR3 DNA: TGTGCCTGGAGCCTAGGACATACAGGGGGTAAGGACGAGCAGTACTTC. The encoded protein is CAWSLGHTGGKDEQYF.

The CDR3 DNA is TGTGCTAGTGGTTTGCCAGGTCTTAGAGGGCTAGCGGGACTAGAGACCCAGTACTTC. It specifies CASGLPGLRGLAGLETQYF. The J gene is TRBJ2-5, the V gene TRBV12-5; the match to TRBD2 covers 9 bases. The CDR3 has 19 amino acids. Looked up from germline, CDR1 is LGHNT and CDR2 is FRNRAP. The junction had 17 bases not matched to a gene; V was cut back by 2 bases and J by 4 bases.

V usage is TRBV19 and J usage is TRBJ2-7, with a tentative D call TRBD2 (6 bases). CDR1 and CDR2 from the germline V gene are LNHDA and SQIVND (reference sequence). The CDR3 length is 12 residues. Trimming removed 4 bases from V and 5 bases from J, with 9 bases in between. Written as DNA, the CDR3 is TGTGCCAGTAGTACACGGAGGGACGAGCAGTACTTC. It encodes CASSTRRDEQYF.

The count of this clone is one. This chain connects TRBV6-5 to TRBJ2-7, with D possibly being TRBD1 (6 bases). V was trimmed by 6 bases and J by 2 bases, leaving 11 bases between them. The CDR3 is made up of 13 amino acids. The V gene's germline CDR1 is MNHEY and CDR2 SVGAGI. The CDR3 DNA is TGTGCCAGCAGCCGGGACAACACCTACGAGCAGTACTTC. Protein product: CASSRDNTYEQYF.

This clone was counted once. The V and J genes are TRBV5-5 and TRBJ1-4, with D perhaps TRBD1 (5 bases). CDR3 size: 14 residues. V was clipped by 1 base and J by 7 bases, with 11 bases between them. Germline V gene sequence: CDR1 SGHKS, CDR2 YYEKEE (reference sequence). The CDR3 region has the DNA TGTGCCAGCAGCTTGTTCCCTGGGGGTGAAAAACTGTTTTTT. The encoded protein is CASSLFPGGEKLFF.

The rearrangement links TRBV19 to TRBJ2-7, with 11 bases aligning to TRBD2. V shed 3 bases and J 5 bases; nucleotides not matched to a gene: 15. Looked up from germline, CDR1 is LNHDA and CDR2 is SQIVND (reference sequence). The CDR3 contains 18 residues. The CDR3 sequence: CASSISGLLETSGNEQYF. The CDR3 DNA is TGTGCCAGTAGTATTTCAGGGCTGTTAGAGACTAGCGGGAACGAGCAGTACTTC.

The chain is built from TRBV5-1 and TRBJ2-1; 7 bases are shared with TRBD1. V lost 4 bases and J lost 5; bases outside the gene matches: 9. This CDR3 has 15 residues. Per germline, CDR1 SGHRS and CDR2 YFSETQ. The CDR3 sequence is CASSGRGTANNEQFF. The CDR3 DNA reads TGCGCCAGCAGCGGCAGGGGGACAGCTAACAATGAGCAGTTCTTC.

The chain is built from TRBV6-5 and TRBJ2-7; TRBD2 agrees at 8 bases. The length of the CDR3 is 16 residues. Germline trimming cut 2 bases from V and 0 bases from J; bases unmatched to any gene: 6. Germline CDR1 is MNHEY and CDR2 is SVGAGI. The CDR3: CASSYAGSGVSYEQYF. In DNA, the CDR3 is TGTGCCAGCAGTTACGCGGGTAGCGGGGTCTCCTACGAGCAGTACTTC.